Listed below are T cell receptor beta chains from one sample, sequenced in a study of blood T cell repertoires in COVID-19. Clones were sequenced by immunoSEQ multiplex PCR, and TCRdb holds only the in-frame ones, with some missing. The sample contains about 220,000 clones, roughly 90% of which appear only once. The sequencing input was PBMCs or T cells enriched from blood (not recorded which). Receptors originate from a woman under 40 who had recovered from COVID-19. Each CDR3 is given with its conserved first and last residue.

TRBV5-1	14	TRBJ1-6	CASSSTGGGSPLHF
TRBV7-9	17	TRBJ2-4	CASSSGQAGRAKNIQYF
TRBV6-5	15	TRBJ2-7	CASSPWGEGSYEQYF
TRBV9	14	TRBJ2-1	CASSVGGSVNEQFF
TRBV12-3/TRBV12-4	13	TRBJ1-2	CASSLIQGDGYTF
TRBV10-2	11	TRBJ2-2	CASSDAGELFF
TRBV7-7	14	TRBJ2-5	CASSSRGSQETQYF
TRBV7-3	14	TRBJ1-6	CASSLGTVDSPLHF
TRBV6-4	18	TRBJ1-6	CASSDPNLGTGYNSPLHF
TRBV3-1/TRBV3-2	14	TRBJ2-3	CASSLLARPDTQYF
TRBV3-1/TRBV3-2	19	TRBJ2-3	CASSRPERTGPIGTDTQYF
TRBV5-8	13	TRBJ2-1	CATYSSGVNEQFF
TRBV7-3	13	TRBJ1-2	CASSFQGGDGYTF
TRBV7-6	16	TRBJ1-4	CASSPQGGRGNEKLFF
TRBV19	15	TRBJ1-2	CASSTRGQGAGGYTF
TRBV27	14	TRBJ1-2	CASSLFQGSHGYTF
TRBV5-1	15	TRBJ1-5	CASSLGGDSYQPQHF
TRBV7-2	16	TRBJ1-3	CASSLDLGYSGNTIYF
TRBV7-2	16	TRBJ2-7	CASSVSTGQASYEQYF
TRBV12-3/TRBV12-4	13	TRBJ1-1	CASSLDGRTEAFF
TRBV4-1	19	TRBJ2-1	CASSAGFVAGSVSYNEQFF
TRBV7-3	15	TRBJ2-1	CASSLRQGANNEQFF
TRBV5-6	15	TRBJ2-3	CASSLAGGSTDTQYF
TRBV4-3	16	TRBJ1-2	CASSQDFGQVYYGYTF
TRBV24-1	13	TRBJ1-2	CATSPGEGSGYTF
TRBV23-1	15	TRBJ1-2	CASTLKTGPNYGYTF
TRBV7-8	14	TRBJ1-2	CASSLRDRSYGYTF
TRBV5-8	13	TRBJ2-7	CASSHGQTYEQYF
TRBV2	14	TRBJ1-5	CASSGVDSNQPQHF
TRBV4-2	16	TRBJ1-6	CASSQEATSAGSPLHF
TRBV7-2	15	TRBJ2-7	CASTPASGGAYEQYF
TRBV7-9	13	TRBJ2-7	CASSRGGIYEQYF
TRBV4-3	19	TRBJ2-7	CASSQDFLTRTADSYEQYF
TRBV11-2	17	TRBJ2-3	CASSPEVSGVPADTQYF
TRBV3-1/TRBV3-2	15	TRBJ2-2	CASSQGGVYTGELFF
TRBV5-8	15	TRBJ2-1	CASSRGQGSYNEQFF
TRBV19	16	TRBJ2-3	CASSVSGGAITDTQYF
TRBV3-1/TRBV3-2	15	TRBJ1-6	CASSLNRAGNSPLHF
TRBV7-2	15	TRBJ1-6	CASSLADRDRSPLHF
TRBV5-1	16	TRBJ2-5	CASSQLGLGSQETQYF
TRBV28	14	TRBJ2-1	CASTGGEVVNEQFF
TRBV5-1	14	TRBJ1-2	CASSKEGQGHGYTF
TRBV2	15	TRBJ2-7	CASREGTGVSYEQYF